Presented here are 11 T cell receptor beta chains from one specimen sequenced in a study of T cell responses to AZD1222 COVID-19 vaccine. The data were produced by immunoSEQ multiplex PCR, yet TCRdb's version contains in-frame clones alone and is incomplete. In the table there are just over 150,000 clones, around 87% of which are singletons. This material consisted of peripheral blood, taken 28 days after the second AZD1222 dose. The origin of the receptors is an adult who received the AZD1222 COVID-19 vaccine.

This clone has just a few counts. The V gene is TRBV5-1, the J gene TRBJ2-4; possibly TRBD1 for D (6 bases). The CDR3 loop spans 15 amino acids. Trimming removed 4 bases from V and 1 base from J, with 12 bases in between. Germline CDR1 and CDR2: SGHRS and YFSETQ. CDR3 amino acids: CASSQFQGAKNIQYF. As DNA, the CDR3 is TGCGCCAGCAGCCAATTCCAGGGGGCCAAAAACATTCAGTACTTC.

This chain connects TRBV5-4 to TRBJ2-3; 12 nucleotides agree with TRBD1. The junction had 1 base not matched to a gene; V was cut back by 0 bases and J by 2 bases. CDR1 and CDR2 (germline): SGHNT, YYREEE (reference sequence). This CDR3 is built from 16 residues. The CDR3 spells CASSLVGQGATDTQYF. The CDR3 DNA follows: TGTGCCAGCAGCTTGGTGGGACAGGGGGCCACAGATACGCAGTATTTT.

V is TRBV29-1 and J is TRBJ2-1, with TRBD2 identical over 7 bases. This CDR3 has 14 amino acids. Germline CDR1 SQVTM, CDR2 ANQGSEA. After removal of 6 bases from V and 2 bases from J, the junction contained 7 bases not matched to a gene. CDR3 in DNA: TGCAGCGTGGGGGGGTCGACACCCTACAATGAGCAGTTCTTC. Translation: CSVGGSTPYNEQFF.

CDR3 DNA sequence: TGTGCCTCCCGGGGCGGCAGGGCCACTGAAGCTTTCTTT. Amino acids: CASRGGRATEAFF. The chain couples TRBV30 to TRBJ1-1; D possibly corresponds to TRBD1 (5 bases). V lost 7 bases and J 4 bases, leaving 16 bases between the germline ends. The CDR3 consists of 13 residues. Germline V gene sequence: CDR1 GTSNPN, CDR2 SVGIG (reference sequence).

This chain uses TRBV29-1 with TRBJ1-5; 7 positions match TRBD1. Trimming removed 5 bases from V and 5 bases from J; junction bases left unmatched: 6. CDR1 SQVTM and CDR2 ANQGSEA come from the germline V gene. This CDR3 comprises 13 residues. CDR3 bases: TGCAGCGTTCGACAGGGCAGAGATCAGCCCCAGCATTTT. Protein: CSVRQGRDQPQHF.

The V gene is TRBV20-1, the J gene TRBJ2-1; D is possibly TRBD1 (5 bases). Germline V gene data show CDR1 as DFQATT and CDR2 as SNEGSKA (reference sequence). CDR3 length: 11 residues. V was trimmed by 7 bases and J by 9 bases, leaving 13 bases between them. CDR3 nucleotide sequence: TGCAGTGGTAAAAAAGGGGTTGAGCAGTTCTTC. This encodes CSGKKGVEQFF.

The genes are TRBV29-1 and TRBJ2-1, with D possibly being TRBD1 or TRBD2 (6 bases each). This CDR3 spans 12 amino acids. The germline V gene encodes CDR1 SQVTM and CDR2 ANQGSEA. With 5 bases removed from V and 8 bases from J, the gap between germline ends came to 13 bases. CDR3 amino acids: CSVSRGGDEQFF. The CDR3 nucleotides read TGCAGCGTTTCCAGGGGCGGGGATGAGCAGTTCTTC.

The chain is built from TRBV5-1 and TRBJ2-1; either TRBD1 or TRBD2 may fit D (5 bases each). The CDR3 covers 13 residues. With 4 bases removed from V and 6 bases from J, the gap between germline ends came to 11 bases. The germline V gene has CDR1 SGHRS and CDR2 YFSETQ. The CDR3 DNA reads TGCGCCAGCAGCAGGGACCAGATCAATGAGCAGTTCTTC. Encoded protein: CASSRDQINEQFF.

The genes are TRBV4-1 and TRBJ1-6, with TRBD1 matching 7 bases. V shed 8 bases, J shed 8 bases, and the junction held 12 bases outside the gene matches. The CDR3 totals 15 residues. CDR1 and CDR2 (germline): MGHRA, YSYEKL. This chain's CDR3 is CASHRQGPWDSPLHF. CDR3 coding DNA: TGCGCCAGCCATCGACAGGGACCCTGGGATTCACCCCTCCACTTT.

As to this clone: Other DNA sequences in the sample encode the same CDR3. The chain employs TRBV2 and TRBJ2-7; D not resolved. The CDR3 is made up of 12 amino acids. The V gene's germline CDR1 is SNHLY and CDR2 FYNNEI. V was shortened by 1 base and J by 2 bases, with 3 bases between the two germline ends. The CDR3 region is CASSEGPYEQYF. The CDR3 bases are TGTGCCAGCAGTGAAGGCCCCTACGAGCAGTACTTC.

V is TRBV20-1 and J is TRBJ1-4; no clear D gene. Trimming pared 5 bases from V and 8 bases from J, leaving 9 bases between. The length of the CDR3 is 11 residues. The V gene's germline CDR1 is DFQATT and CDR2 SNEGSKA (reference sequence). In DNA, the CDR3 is TGCAGTGCTGCCGATAGGGAAAAACTGTTTTTT. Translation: CSAADREKLFF.